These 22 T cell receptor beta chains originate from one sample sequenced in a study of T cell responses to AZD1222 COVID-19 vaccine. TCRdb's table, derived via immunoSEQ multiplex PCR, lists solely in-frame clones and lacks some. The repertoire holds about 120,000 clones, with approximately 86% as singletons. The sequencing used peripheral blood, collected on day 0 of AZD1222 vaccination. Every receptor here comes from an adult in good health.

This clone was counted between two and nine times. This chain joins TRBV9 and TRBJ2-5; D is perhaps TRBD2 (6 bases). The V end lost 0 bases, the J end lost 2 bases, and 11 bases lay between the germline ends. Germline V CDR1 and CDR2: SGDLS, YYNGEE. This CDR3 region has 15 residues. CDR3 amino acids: CASSVGPGRQETQYF. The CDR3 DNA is TGTGCCAGCAGCGTAGGTCCAGGGAGGCAAGAGACCCAGTACTTC. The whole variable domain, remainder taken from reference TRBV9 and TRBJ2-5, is DSGVTQTPKHLITATGQRVTLRCSPRSGDLSVYWYQQSLDQGLQFLIQYYNGEERAKGNILERFSAQQFPDLHSELNLSSLELGDSALYFCASSVGPGRQETQYFGPGTRLLVL.

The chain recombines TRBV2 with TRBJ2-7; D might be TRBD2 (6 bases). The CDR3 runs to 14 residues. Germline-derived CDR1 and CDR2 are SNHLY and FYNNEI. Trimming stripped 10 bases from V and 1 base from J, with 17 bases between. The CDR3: CAISMGRGSYEQYF. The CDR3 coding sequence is TGTGCCATCTCAATGGGACGGGGGTCCTACGAGCAGTACTTC.

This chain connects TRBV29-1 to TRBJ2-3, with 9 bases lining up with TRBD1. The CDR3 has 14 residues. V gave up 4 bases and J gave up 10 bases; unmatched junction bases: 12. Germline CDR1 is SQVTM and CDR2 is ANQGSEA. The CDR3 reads CSVGEKQGATPQYF. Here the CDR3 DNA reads TGCAGCGTTGGGGAGAAACAGGGGGCGACCCCGCAGTATTTT.

The CDR3 region is CASSLEASRYEQYF. The CDR3 region has the DNA TGTGCCAGCAGCTTAGAGGCAAGCCGCTACGAGCAGTACTTC. V usage is TRBV7-2 and J usage is TRBJ2-7; D remains ambiguous. Germline loops: CDR1 SGHTA, CDR2 FQGNSA. V was clipped by 1 base and J by 3 bases, with 10 bases between them. The CDR3 runs to 14 residues.

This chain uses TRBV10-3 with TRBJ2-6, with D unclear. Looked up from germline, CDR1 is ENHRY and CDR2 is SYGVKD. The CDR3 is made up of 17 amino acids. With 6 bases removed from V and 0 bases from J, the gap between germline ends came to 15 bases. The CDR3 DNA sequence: TGTGCCATCAGCCAGTACGGGCGGAGCTCTGGGGCCAACGTCCTGACTTTC. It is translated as CAISQYGRSSGANVLTF.

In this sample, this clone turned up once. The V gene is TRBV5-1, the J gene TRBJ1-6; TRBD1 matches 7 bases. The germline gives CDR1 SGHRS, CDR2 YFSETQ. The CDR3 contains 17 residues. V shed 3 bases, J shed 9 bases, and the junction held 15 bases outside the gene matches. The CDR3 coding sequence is TGCGCCAGCAGCTCGGGGGACAGACCCCTGCTCGGTTCACCCCTCCACTTT. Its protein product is CASSSGDRPLLGSPLHF.

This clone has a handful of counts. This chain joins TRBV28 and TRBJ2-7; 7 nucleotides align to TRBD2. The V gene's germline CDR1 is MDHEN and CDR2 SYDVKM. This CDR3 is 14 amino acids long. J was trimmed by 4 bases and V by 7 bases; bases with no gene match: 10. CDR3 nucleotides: TGTGCCAGCACGGAGTTCGGGGGGAAGTACGAGCAGTACTTC. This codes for CASTEFGGKYEQYF.

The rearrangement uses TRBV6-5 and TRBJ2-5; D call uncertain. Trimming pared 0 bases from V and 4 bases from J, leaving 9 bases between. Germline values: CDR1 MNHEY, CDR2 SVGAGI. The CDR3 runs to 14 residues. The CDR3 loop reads CASSYSGLGETQYF. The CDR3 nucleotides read TGTGCCAGCAGTTACTCAGGGCTAGGAGAGACCCAGTACTTC.

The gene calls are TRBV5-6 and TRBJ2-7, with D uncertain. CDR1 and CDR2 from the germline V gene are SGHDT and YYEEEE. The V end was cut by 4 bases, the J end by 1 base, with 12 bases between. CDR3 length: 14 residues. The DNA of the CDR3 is TGTGCCAGCAGCCTGGCCAGAATTTCCTACGAGCAGTACTTC. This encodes CASSLARISYEQYF.

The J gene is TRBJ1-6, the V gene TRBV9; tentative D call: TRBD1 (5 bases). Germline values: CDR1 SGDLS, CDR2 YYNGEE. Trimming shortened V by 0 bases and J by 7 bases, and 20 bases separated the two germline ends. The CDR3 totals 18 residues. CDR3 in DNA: TGTGCCAGCAGCGTAGAGTCCCCAGGGCCGACGGGGAATTCACCCCTCCACTTT. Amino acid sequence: CASSVESPGPTGNSPLHF.

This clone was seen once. The CDR3 sequence: CASSKTTGELFF. CDR3 bases: TGTGCCAGCAGCAAAACCACAGGGGAGCTGTTTTTT. The chain combines TRBV6-5 with TRBJ2-2; D uncertain. V was shortened by 6 bases and J by 8 bases, with 10 bases between the two germline ends. This CDR3 has 12 amino acids. Germline values: CDR1 MNHEY, CDR2 SVGAGI.

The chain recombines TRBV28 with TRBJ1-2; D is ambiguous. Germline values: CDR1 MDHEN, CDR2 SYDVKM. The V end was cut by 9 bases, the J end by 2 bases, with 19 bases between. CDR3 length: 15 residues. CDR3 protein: CASSNLGAVNYGYTF. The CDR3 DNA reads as TGTGCCAGTTCGAATCTGGGAGCCGTAAACTATGGCTACACCTTC.

Written as DNA, the CDR3 is TGTGCCAGCAGCCAGGAAGCGGGGGGCTCTGGGGCCAACGTCCTGACTTTC. This sequence encodes CASSQEAGGSGANVLTF. V usage is TRBV4-2 and J usage is TRBJ2-6, with 9 positions matching TRBD2. Germline CDR1 LGHNA, CDR2 YNFKEQ. V was clipped by 3 bases and J by 0 bases; unmatched bases: 3. The CDR3 runs to 17 residues.

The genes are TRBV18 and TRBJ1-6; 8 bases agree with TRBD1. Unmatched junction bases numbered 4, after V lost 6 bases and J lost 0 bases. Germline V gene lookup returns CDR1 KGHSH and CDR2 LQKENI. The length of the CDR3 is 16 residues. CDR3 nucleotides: TGTGCCAGCTCCGGGGACAGGAGCTCCTATAATTCACCCCTCCACTTT. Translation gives CASSGDRSSYNSPLHF.

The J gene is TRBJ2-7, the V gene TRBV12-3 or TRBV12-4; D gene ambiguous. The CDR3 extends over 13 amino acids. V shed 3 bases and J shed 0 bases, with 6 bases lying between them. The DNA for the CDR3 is TGTGCCAGCAGTTTTTTAAGCTCCTACGAGCAGTACTTC. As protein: CASSFLSSYEQYF.

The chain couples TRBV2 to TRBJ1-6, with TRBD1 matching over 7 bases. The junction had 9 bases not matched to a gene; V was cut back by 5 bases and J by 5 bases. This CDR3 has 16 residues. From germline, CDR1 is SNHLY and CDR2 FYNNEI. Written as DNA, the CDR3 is TGTGCCAGCAGTCGGGACAGTCGGGGACATAATTCACCCCTCCACTTT. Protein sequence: CASSRDSRGHNSPLHF.

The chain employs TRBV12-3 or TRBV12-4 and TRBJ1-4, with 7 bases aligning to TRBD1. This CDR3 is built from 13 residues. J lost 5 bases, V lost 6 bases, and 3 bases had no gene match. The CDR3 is CASSTGQNEKLFF. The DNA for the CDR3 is TGTGCCAGCAGCACGGGACAGAATGAAAAACTGTTTTTT.

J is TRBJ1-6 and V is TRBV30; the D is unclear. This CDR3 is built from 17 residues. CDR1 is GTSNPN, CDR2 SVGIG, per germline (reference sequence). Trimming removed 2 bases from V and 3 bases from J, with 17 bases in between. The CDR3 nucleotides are TGTGCCTGGAGTCGAGACCGGACCGACAACTATAATTCACCCCTCCACTTT. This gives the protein CAWSRDRTDNYNSPLHF.

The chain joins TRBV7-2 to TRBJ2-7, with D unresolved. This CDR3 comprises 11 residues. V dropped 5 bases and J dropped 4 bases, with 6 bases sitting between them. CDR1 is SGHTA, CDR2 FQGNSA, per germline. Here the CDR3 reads CASSLTYEQYF. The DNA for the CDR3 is TGTGCCAGCAGCCTAACGTACGAGCAGTACTTC.

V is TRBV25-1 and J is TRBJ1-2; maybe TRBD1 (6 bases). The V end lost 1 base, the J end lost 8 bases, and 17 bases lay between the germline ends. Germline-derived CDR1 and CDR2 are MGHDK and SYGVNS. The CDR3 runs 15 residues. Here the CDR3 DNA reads TGTGCCAGCAGTGAATCCGTACAGGGAAATAGGGGCTACACCTTC. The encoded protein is CASSESVQGNRGYTF.

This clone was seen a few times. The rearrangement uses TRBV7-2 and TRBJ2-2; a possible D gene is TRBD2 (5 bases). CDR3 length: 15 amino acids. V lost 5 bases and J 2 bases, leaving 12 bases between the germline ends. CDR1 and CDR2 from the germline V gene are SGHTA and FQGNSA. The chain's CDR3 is CASSPRTLNTGELFF. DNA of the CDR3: TGTGCCAGCAGCCCCCGGACTCTCAACACCGGGGAGCTGTTTTTT. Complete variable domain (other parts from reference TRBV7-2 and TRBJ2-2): GAGVSQSPSNKVTEKGKDVELRCDPISGHTALYWYRQSLGQGLEFLIYFQGNSAPDKSGLPSDRFSAERTGGSVSTLTIQRTQQEDSAVYLCASSPRTLNTGELFFGEGSRLTVL.

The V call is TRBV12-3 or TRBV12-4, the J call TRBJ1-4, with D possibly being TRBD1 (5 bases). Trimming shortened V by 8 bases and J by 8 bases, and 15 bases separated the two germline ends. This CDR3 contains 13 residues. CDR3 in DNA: TGTGCCAGCCGCCGGGGGGGAGGCGAAAAACTGTTTTTT. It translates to CASRRGGGEKLFF.